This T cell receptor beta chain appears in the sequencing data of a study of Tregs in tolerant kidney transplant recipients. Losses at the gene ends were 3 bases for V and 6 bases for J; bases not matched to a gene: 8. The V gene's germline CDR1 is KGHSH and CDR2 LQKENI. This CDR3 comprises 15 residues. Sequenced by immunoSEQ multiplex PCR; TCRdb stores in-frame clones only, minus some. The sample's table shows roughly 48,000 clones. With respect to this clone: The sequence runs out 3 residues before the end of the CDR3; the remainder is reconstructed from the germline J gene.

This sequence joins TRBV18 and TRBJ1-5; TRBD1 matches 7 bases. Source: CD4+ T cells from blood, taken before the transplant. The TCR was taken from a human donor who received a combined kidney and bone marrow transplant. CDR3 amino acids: CASSPFDRDRQPQHF. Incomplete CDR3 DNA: TGTGCCAGCTCACCCTTTGACAGGGATCGTCAGCCC.